These 25 T cell receptor beta chains came from one sample sequenced in a study of cytomegalovirus exposure and HLA in healthy donors. The PCR contained 60 Vbeta and 13 Jbeta primers. The table came from immunoSEQ multiplex PCR; TCRdb's copy has only in-frame clones and leaves some out. The data hold 75,000 to 90,000 clones, with roughly 85% observed a single time. The material sequenced was PBMCs. The receptors shown here come from a man aged 35-49 years in good health and CMV-seropositive.

The chain carries TRBV29-1 and TRBJ2-7, with 7 bases identical to TRBD1. After removal of 4 bases from V and 3 bases from J, the junction contained 3 bases not matched to a gene. The CDR3 totals 12 residues. Germline V lookup: CDR1 SQVTM, CDR2 ANQGSEA. CDR3: CSVGQGIYEQYF. The CDR3 region has the DNA TGCAGCGTTGGACAGGGTATCTACGAGCAGTACTTC.

The V gene is TRBV4-1, the J gene TRBJ1-5, with 9 nucleotides matching TRBD1. The CDR3 is made up of 14 amino acids. Germline V gene lookup returns CDR1 MGHRA and CDR2 YSYEKL. The junction had 3 bases not matched to a gene; V was cut back by 6 bases and J by 3 bases. The CDR3 is CASRGQGPNQPQHF. CDR3 coding DNA: TGCGCCAGCAGGGGACAGGGACCCAATCAGCCCCAGCATTTT.

This chain joins TRBV18 and TRBJ2-1, with D maybe TRBD2 (5 bases). V was trimmed by 3 bases and J by 6 bases, leaving 12 bases between them. The CDR3 runs 14 residues. Looked up from germline, CDR1 is KGHSH and CDR2 is LQKENI. CDR3 nucleotide sequence: TGTGCCAGCTCACCGGGAGTGGCGGTCAATGAGCAGTTCTTC. As protein: CASSPGVAVNEQFF.

Turning to this clone: The same CDR3 arises from other DNA sequences in this sample as well. The V gene is TRBV7-2, the J gene TRBJ2-1; 11 bases are shared with TRBD2. CDR3 length: 18 amino acids. The germline gives CDR1 SGHTA, CDR2 FQGNSA. V shed 0 bases, J shed 4 bases, and the junction held 8 bases outside the gene matches. CDR3 protein: CASSLALAGGLPYNEQFF. The CDR3 bases are TGTGCCAGCAGCTTAGCTCTAGCGGGGGGCCTACCTTACAATGAGCAGTTCTTC.

This clone was seen only a few times. Mismatch with germline at one junction end may stem from a read error. V gene TRBV7-3 combines with J gene TRBJ1-6, with a possible D match to TRBD1 (5 bases). Per the germline V gene, CDR1 is SGHTA and CDR2 is FQGTGA. CDR3 length equals 15 residues. CDR3 protein: CASSEWGSDNSPLHF. The CDR3 nucleotides are TGTGCCAGCAGCGAGTGGGGCTCCGATAATTCACCCCTCCACTTT.

The rearrangement joins TRBV6-5 to TRBJ2-1, with D tentatively TRBD1 (5 bases). Trimming removed 6 bases at V and 0 bases at J, with 15 bases between. This CDR3 has 16 amino acids. Germline-derived CDR1 and CDR2 are MNHEY and SVGAGI. This chain's CDR3 is CASRYATDSSYNEQFF. For the CDR3, the DNA is TGTGCCAGCAGATACGCGACAGACAGCTCCTACAATGAGCAGTTCTTC.

The chain recombines TRBV9 with TRBJ2-7, with TRBD2 matching 11 bases. V lost 4 bases and J lost 4; bases outside the gene matches: 7. The CDR3 consists of 15 residues. Per the germline V gene, CDR1 is SGDLS and CDR2 is YYNGEE. CDR3 bases: TGTGCCAGCAGCCCCACGGCTAGCGGGGGGTACGAGCAGTACTTC. It encodes CASSPTASGGYEQYF.

The rearrangement uses TRBV6-1 and TRBJ2-3; D possibly corresponds to TRBD2 (6 bases). Trimming pared 3 bases from V and 11 bases from J, leaving 15 bases between. The germline V gene encodes CDR1 MNHNS and CDR2 SASEGT. The CDR3 loop spans 13 amino acids. This CDR3 reads CASSDEIGGRQYF. For the CDR3, the DNA is TGTGCCAGCAGTGACGAAATCGGGGGAAGGCAGTATTTT.

The chain joins TRBV5-6 to TRBJ1-6; 10 nucleotides match TRBD1. CDR1 is SGHDT, CDR2 YYEEEE, per germline. V lost 7 bases to trimming and J lost 10 bases; unmatched junction nucleotides: 11. The CDR3 has 15 amino acids. The CDR3 nucleotides read TGTGCCAGCTTGAGCCGGGACAGGGGAGACTCACCCCTCCACTTT. It codes for CASLSRDRGDSPLHF.

The CDR3 coding sequence is TGTGCCAGCAATATAGACAGGGCAAGCACAGATACGCAGTATTTT. This gives the protein CASNIDRASTDTQYF. V usage is TRBV28 and J usage is TRBJ2-3; 7 bases match TRBD1. CDR1 is MDHEN, CDR2 SYDVKM, per germline. The CDR3 is 15 amino acids. V gave up 7 bases and J gave up 0 bases; unmatched junction bases: 7. Supplemented by reference TRBV28 and TRBJ2-3, the full variable domain reads DVKVTQSSRYLVKRTGEKVFLECVQDMDHENMFWYRQDPGLGLRLIYFSYDVKMKEKGDIPEGYSVSREKKERFSLILESASTNQTSMYLCASNIDRASTDTQYFGPGTRLTVL.

The V gene is TRBV19, the J gene TRBJ2-7, with 10 bases that match TRBD2. The germline V gene encodes CDR1 LNHDA and CDR2 SQIVND (reference sequence). V lost 7 bases and J lost 4; bases outside the gene matches: 10. This CDR3 contains 15 residues. CDR3 sequence (DNA): TGTGCCAGTATCGCCCCACTAGCGGGAACTTACGAGCAGTACTTC. This codes for CASIAPLAGTYEQYF.

This chain joins TRBV5-1 and TRBJ1-2, with 9 nucleotides matching TRBD1. Germline lookup yields CDR1 SGHRS and CDR2 YFSETQ. V was pared by 4 bases and J by 8 bases, with 9 bases of the junction left unmatched. This CDR3 has 14 amino acids. The CDR3 region is CASSPDTGGRGYTF. The CDR3 nucleotides read TGCGCCAGCAGCCCAGATACAGGGGGCAGGGGCTACACCTTC.

This sequence joins TRBV11-3 and TRBJ2-1; D perhaps matches TRBD2 (6 bases). The CDR3 runs 15 residues. CDR1 and CDR2 (germline): SGHNT, YENEEA. V was trimmed by 2 bases and J by 9 bases, leaving 17 bases between them. DNA for the CDR3: TGTGCCAGCAGCTTAAGCCCTCCTACCGGGAGTGAGCAGTTCTTC. This encodes CASSLSPPTGSEQFF.

J is TRBJ1-3 and V is TRBV6-1, with a possible D match to TRBD1 (6 bases). Germline V CDR1 and CDR2: MNHNS, SASEGT. Deletions cut 2 bases from V and 4 bases from J, with 12 bases between. The CDR3 length is 15 residues. The CDR3 loop reads CASSERTEKGNTIYF. Written as DNA, the CDR3 is TGTGCCAGCAGTGAAAGGACAGAGAAGGGAAACACCATATATTTT.

The rearrangement links TRBV5-1 to TRBJ2-3; 11 bases match TRBD2. There are 16 residues in the CDR3. CDR1 SGHRS and CDR2 YFSETQ come from the germline V gene. Germline trimming cut 3 bases from V and 5 bases from J; bases unmatched to any gene: 8. As DNA, the CDR3 is TGCGCCAGCAGCTCCGAACTTAGCGGGAGGGGAGATACGCAGTATTTT. Amino acids: CASSSELSGRGDTQYF.

J is TRBJ1-1 and V is TRBV9; D gene unclear. Trimming left V 0 bases short and J 11 bases short, with 14 bases between. Germline-derived CDR1 and CDR2 are SGDLS and YYNGEE. The CDR3 is 13 amino acids. This CDR3 reads CASSVGPGIAAFF. Here the CDR3 DNA reads TGTGCCAGCAGCGTAGGTCCCGGGATTGCGGCTTTCTTT.

As regards this clone: An end of the junction does not agree with germline; a read error may underlie this. This chain uses TRBV7-7 with TRBJ2-5; 7 bases map to TRBD2. The CDR3 loop spans 15 amino acids. Germline V gene sequence: CDR1 SSHAT, CDR2 FNYEAQ (reference sequence). CDR3 in amino acids: CASSLGEGGKETQYF. CDR3 in DNA: TGTGCTAGCAGCTTAGGGGAGGGCGGGAAAGAGACCCAGTACTTC. Together with reference TRBV7-7 and TRBJ2-5, the CDR3 gives the full variable domain: GAGVSQSPRYKVTKRGQDVTLRCDPISSHATLYWYQQALGQGPEFLTYFNYEAQPDKSGLPSDRFSAERPEGSISTLTIQRTEQRDSAMYRCASSLGEGGKETQYFGPGTRLLVL.

This chain joins TRBV6-5 and TRBJ1-4, with 7 bases that match TRBD1. Losses at the gene ends were 6 bases for V and 8 bases for J; bases not matched to a gene: 12. In germline, CDR1 is MNHEY, CDR2 SVGAGI. The CDR3 runs to 15 residues. Written as DNA, the CDR3 is TGTGCCAGCAGAACCACAGGGGCGGGTAGAGAAAAACTGTTTTTT. Amino acids: CASRTTGAGREKLFF.

The V gene is TRBV4-1, the J gene TRBJ2-3; 13 bases line up with TRBD2. The germline gives CDR1 MGHRA, CDR2 YSYEKL. The CDR3 length is 17 residues. V was pared by 3 bases and J by 1 base, with 4 bases of the junction left unmatched. The CDR3 coding sequence is TGCGCCAGCAGCCAGGCTGGACTAGCGGGAGGCACAGATACGCAGTATTTT. This translates into CASSQAGLAGGTDTQYF.

This clone was recorded once. Other DNA sequences in this specimen translate into the identical CDR3. CDR3 DNA sequence: TGTGCCAGCAGTTTACGCCTACTTGACAATGAGCAGTTCTTC. Protein: CASSLRLLDNEQFF. The chain employs TRBV27 and TRBJ2-1; no definite D call. Germline V CDR1 and CDR2: MNHEY, SMNVEV (reference sequence). The CDR3 covers 14 residues. V was clipped by 2 bases and J by 5 bases, with 10 bases between them.

Of note for this clone: The sample has other DNA sequences that encode this CDR3 too. This rearrangement joins TRBV19 to TRBJ2-6; the match to TRBD1 covers 9 bases. Trimming cost V 5 bases and J 0 bases; bases outside gene matches: 8. CDR1 and CDR2 from the germline V gene are LNHDA and SQIVND (reference sequence). The CDR3 consists of 18 residues. DNA for the CDR3: TGTGCCAGTAGTCCAGGGACAGGGCATACCTCTGGGGCCAACGTCCTGACTTTC. Translation gives CASSPGTGHTSGANVLTF.

The chain carries TRBV7-9 and TRBJ1-2, with 8 bases lining up with TRBD1. Germline V gene sequence: CDR1 SEHNR, CDR2 FQNEAQ (reference sequence). The V segment lost 1 base and the J segment 4 bases; nucleotides outside the gene matches: 11. This CDR3 region has 17 residues. CDR3 in DNA: TGTGCCAGCAGCTTAGGCATAGGGGGACAGGCTGTCTATGGCTACACCTTC. It encodes CASSLGIGGQAVYGYTF.

On this clone: Other DNA sequences in the same sample also yield this CDR3. V gene TRBV25-1 combines with J gene TRBJ2-5; 11 nucleotides align to TRBD2. The CDR3 contains 16 residues. Germline assignment: CDR1 MGHDK and CDR2 SYGVNS. After removal of 0 bases from V and 6 bases from J, the junction contained 6 bases not matched to a gene. Written as DNA, the CDR3 is TGTGCCAGCAGTGAATATTTGACTAGCGGGGCACAGACCCAGTACTTC. Protein sequence: CASSEYLTSGAQTQYF.

The chain combines TRBV28 with TRBJ1-2; 7 bases are shared with TRBD1. The CDR3 contains 15 residues. Trimming cost V 5 bases and J 4 bases; bases outside gene matches: 10. The V gene's germline CDR1 is MDHEN and CDR2 SYDVKM. CDR3 bases: TGTGCCAGCAGTCCACTTACGACAGGGACCTATGGCTACACCTTC. Its protein is CASSPLTTGTYGYTF.

The rearrangement uses TRBV6-1 and TRBJ1-4; possibly TRBD1 for D (5 bases). Germline V gene lookup returns CDR1 MNHNS and CDR2 SASEGT. The CDR3 is 15 residues long. The V and J ends lost 6 bases and 5 bases respectively, with 16 bases between them. The CDR3 nucleotides are TGTGCCAGCAGAGCAGTAGGGGCCACGAATGAAAAACTGTTTTTT. Its protein is CASRAVGATNEKLFF.